These T cell receptor beta chains were read from a single sample in a study of OX40 agonist ivuxolimab in advanced cancers. Profiling relied on immunoSEQ multiplex PCR, and the TCRdb table lists in-frame clones only, not all of them. The sample yields some 98,000 clones, roughly 84% seen once. The source material was CD4+ or CD8+ T cells sorted from blood, sampled in a trial of the OX40 agonist ivuxolimab. The origin of the receptors is an adult with an advanced solid tumor such as melanoma, head and neck, liver or kidney cancer. The CDR3 runs from the conserved cysteine through the conserved F or W. D genes are given only for firm matches. Clone size is given for some rows only: seen once, a few or many times, or a class if the clone is expanded.

NA	TRBV5-6	NA	TRBJ1-4	14	TGTGCCAGCAGCCCGGGGACACAGAATGAAAAACTGTTTTTT	CASSPGTQNEKLFF
NA	TRBV9	NA	TRBJ1-1	16	TGTGCCAGCAGCGTAGGGGCAGCACTTATGAACACTGAAGCTTTCTTT	CASSVGAALMNTEAFF
NA	TRBV7-3	TRBD1	TRBJ2-1	15	TGTGCCAGCAGCTTATTGGGACAGGGGAGTTATGAGCAGTTCTTC	CASSLLGQGSYEQFF
NA	TRBV9	NA	TRBJ1-2	16	TGTGCCAGCAGCGTAGGCCTAGGACAAATTAACTATGGCTACACCTTC	CASSVGLGQINYGYTF
NA	TRBV18	NA	TRBJ2-1	16	TGTGCCAGCTCACCACCGAGGGGGGCCTCCTACAATGAGCAGTTCTTC	CASSPPRGASYNEQFF
few	TRBV5-1	TRBD2	TRBJ2-5	18	TGCGCCAGCCTGAGGGGGCACCCACTAGCGGGGGGCCGGGAGACCCAGTACTTC	CASLRGHPLAGGRETQYF
NA	TRBV27	NA	TRBJ1-1	17	TGTGCCAGCAGTGCTCTTCCCGGGGACCGGGGCAAACCGGAAGCTTTCTTT	CASSALPGDRGKPEAFF
NA	TRBV27	TRBD2	TRBJ2-5	17	TGTGCCAGCAGTTCTGGCGGGGCGCGGGGGACCCTAGAGACCCAGTACTTC	CASSSGGARGTLETQYF
NA	TRBV6-5	NA	TRBJ1-2	15	TGTGCCAGCAGTTACTTGCGGACAAGTAACTATGGCTACACCTTC	CASSYLRTSNYGYTF
NA	TRBV5-5	NA	TRBJ1-1	17	TGTGCCAGCAGCTTGGGGTCGTTGGCGGGGATGAACACTGAAGCTTTCTTT	CASSLGSLAGMNTEAFF
NA	TRBV7-7	NA	TRBJ2-5	14	TGTGCTAGCAGCCACGGGGGGCCCCAAGAGACCCAGTACTTC	CASSHGGPQETQYF
NA	TRBV5-6	TRBD1	TRBJ1-2	13	TGTGCCAGCAGCTTGACAGGGGGCCATGGCTACACCTTC	CASSLTGGHGYTF
NA	TRBV25-1	NA	TRBJ2-7	13	TGTGCCAGCAGTGCTCCGGGATCCTACGAGCAGTACTTC	CASSAPGSYEQYF
NA	TRBV2	NA	TRBJ1-1	16	TGTGCCAGCAGTGAACGGGGGGTGGGCCAGGGGACTGAAGCTTTCTTT	CASSERGVGQGTEAFF
NA	TRBV7-2	NA	TRBJ1-2	16	TGTGCCAGCAGCTTAGCGCTGACTACCTCTAACTATGGCTACACCTTC	CASSLALTTSNYGYTF
NA	TRBV7-2	NA	TRBJ2-5	11	TGTGCCAGCAGAGGGGGAGAGACCCAGTACTTC	CASRGGETQYF
NA	TRBV7-2	NA	TRBJ1-2	12	TGTGCCAGCGGAATAAGCCTCCCTGGCTACACCTTC	CASGISLPGYTF
NA	TRBV27	TRBD1	TRBJ1-1	16	TGTGCCAGCAGTCCCCGGACAGGGGGCGCGGGCACTGAAGCTTTCTTT	CASSPRTGGAGTEAFF
NA	TRBV25-1	NA	TRBJ1-1	14	TGTGCCAGCAGTGAATGGGCAGAAAACACTGAAGCTTTCTTT	CASSEWAENTEAFF
NA	TRBV7-3	NA	TRBJ2-5	11	TGTGCCAGCAGAAGTGAAGAGACCCAGTACTTC	CASRSEETQYF
NA	TRBV14	NA	TRBJ2-7	15	TGTGCCAGCAGCCAGGTAGGACGCGACTCCTACGAGCAGTACTTC	CASSQVGRDSYEQYF
NA	TRBV15	TRBD2	TRBJ2-1	17	TGTGCCACCAGCCCGGGGCGTCTAGCGGGGGGGAGTAATGAGCAGTTCTTC	CATSPGRLAGGSNEQFF
NA	TRBV7-6	NA	TRBJ1-5	16	TGTGCCAGCAGCTTAGGTATGGGATTCAACAATCAGCCCCAGCATTTT	CASSLGMGFNNQPQHF
NA	TRBV5-1	TRBD2	TRBJ2-2	16	TGCGCCAGCAGCACTGGGACTAGCGGGGGGACCGGGGAGCTGTTTTTT	CASSTGTSGGTGELFF
NA	TRBV5-6	NA	TRBJ1-2	14	TGTGCCAGCAGCTTACTCCGGGACGGAGATGGCTACACCTTC	CASSLLRDGDGYTF
NA	TRBV7-2	NA	TRBJ2-7	16	TGTGCCAGCAGCTTGCAGGCTGGGGGGGCCTTATACGAGCAGTACTTC	CASSLQAGGALYEQYF
NA	TRBV10-3	TRBD1	TRBJ1-5	19	TGTGCCATCAGTGAGTCCTCTGGGACAGGGCGTCTTGGGAATCAGCCCCAGCATTTT	CAISESSGTGRLGNQPQHF
NA	TRBV15	NA	TRBJ2-3	16	TGTGCCACCAGCAGACGGCTCCAGGGGTACACAGATACGCAGTATTTT	CATSRRLQGYTDTQYF
NA	TRBV7-2	TRBD1	TRBJ2-7	15	TGTGCCAGCAGCTTAGGGACAGGGGGCGTGGGCGAGCAGTACTTC	CASSLGTGGVGEQYF
NA	TRBV14	NA	TRBJ1-6	13	TGTGCCAGCAGCCTCGATTATGTGTCACCCCTCCACTTT	CASSLDYVSPLHF
NA	TRBV7-6	NA	TRBJ2-7	12	TGTGCCAGCAGCGGGGGGCCCTACGAGCAGTACTTC	CASSGGPYEQYF
NA	TRBV2	NA	TRBJ1-4	16	TGTGCCAGCAGTCTCCGGACAGTCCTAGATAATGAAAAACTGTTTTTT	CASSLRTVLDNEKLFF
NA	TRBV6-5	NA	TRBJ1-2	15	TGTGCCAGCACCTCGATGTACAGGGAAAACTATGGCTACACCTTC	CASTSMYRENYGYTF
NA	TRBV9	TRBD1	TRBJ1-4	15	TGTGCCAGCAGCGGACAGGGGGTTCTAGGGGAAAAACTGTTTTTT	CASSGQGVLGEKLFF
NA	TRBV19	TRBD1	TRBJ1-4	16	TGTGCCAGTAGTCGGACAGGGGGTACAACTAATGAAAAACTGTTTTTT	CASSRTGGTTNEKLFF
NA	TRBV5-4	NA	TRBJ2-2	13	TGTGCCAGCAGCTTGGGACACACCGGGGAGCTGTTTTTT	CASSLGHTGELFF
NA	TRBV10-3	NA	TRBJ2-2	12	TGTGCCATCAGCTTAGGTACCGGGGAGCTGTTTTTT	CAISLGTGELFF
NA	TRBV28	NA	TRBJ1-5	13	TGTGCCAGCAGTTTATTGGGACCTCAGCCCCAGCATTTT	CASSLLGPQPQHF
NA	TRBV2	NA	TRBJ2-7	14	TGTGCCAGCAGGTGGGGGACGGGGACCTACGAGCAGTACTTC	CASRWGTGTYEQYF
NA	TRBV4-1	NA	TRBJ1-5	16	TGCGCCAGCAGCCAAGATGGGCAGGGTGGGAATCAGCCCCAGCATTTT	CASSQDGQGGNQPQHF
NA	TRBV13	TRBD1	TRBJ2-5	15	TGTGCCAGCAGCGAAGGACAGGGGGCAGATGAGACCCAGTACTTC	CASSEGQGADETQYF
NA	TRBV6-1	NA	TRBJ2-1	15	TGTGCCAGCAGTGACCGGGGGTGGTCCTACAATGAGCAGTTCTTC	CASSDRGWSYNEQFF
NA	TRBV12-5	NA	TRBJ1-1	13	TGTGCTAGTGGCCGGGAACGGTCCCTTGAAGCTTTCTTT	CASGRERSLEAFF